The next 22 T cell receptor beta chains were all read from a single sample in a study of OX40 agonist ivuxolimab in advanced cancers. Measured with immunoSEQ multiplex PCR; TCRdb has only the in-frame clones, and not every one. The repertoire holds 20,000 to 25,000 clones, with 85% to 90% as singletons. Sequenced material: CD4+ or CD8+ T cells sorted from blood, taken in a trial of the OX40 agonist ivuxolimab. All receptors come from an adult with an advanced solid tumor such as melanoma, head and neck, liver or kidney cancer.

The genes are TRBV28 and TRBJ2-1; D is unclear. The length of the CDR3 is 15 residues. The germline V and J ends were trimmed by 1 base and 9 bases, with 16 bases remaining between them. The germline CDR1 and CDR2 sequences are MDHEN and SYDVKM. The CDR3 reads CASSLLLPTDLEQFF. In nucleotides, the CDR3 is TGTGCCAGCAGTTTATTGTTGCCGACCGATCTTGAGCAGTTCTTC.

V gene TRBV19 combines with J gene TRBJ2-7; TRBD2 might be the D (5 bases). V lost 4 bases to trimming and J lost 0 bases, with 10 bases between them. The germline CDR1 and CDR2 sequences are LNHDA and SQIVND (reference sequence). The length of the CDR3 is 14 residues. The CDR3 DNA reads TGTGCCAGTAGTACGGACTTAAACTCCTACGAGCAGTACTTC. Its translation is CASSTDLNSYEQYF.

The CDR3 bases are TGTGCCAGCAGTTTATCCGCAGGGACTATTCCCTACGAGCAGTACTTC. It yields the protein CASSLSAGTIPYEQYF. This sequence joins TRBV27 and TRBJ2-7; 7 nucleotides agree with TRBD2. CDR3 length: 16 amino acids. V lost 0 bases, J lost 2 bases, and 7 bases stayed unmatched. CDR1 and CDR2 from the germline V gene are MNHEY and SMNVEV (reference sequence).

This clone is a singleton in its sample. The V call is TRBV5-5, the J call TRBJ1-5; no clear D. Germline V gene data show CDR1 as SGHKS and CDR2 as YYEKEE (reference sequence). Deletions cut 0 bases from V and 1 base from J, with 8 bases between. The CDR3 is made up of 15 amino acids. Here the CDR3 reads CASSLDPGSNQPQHF. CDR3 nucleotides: TGTGCCAGCAGCTTGGATCCTGGAAGCAATCAGCCCCAGCATTTT.

As DNA, the CDR3 is TGTGCCAGTTTAGGACGTGGGGGGAATTCCCCCGGGGAGCTGTTTTTT. This codes for CASLGRGGNSPGELFF. The chain combines TRBV19 with TRBJ2-2, with D possibly being TRBD2 (6 bases). V was clipped by 8 bases and J by 6 bases, with 22 bases between them. CDR3 length: 16 residues. CDR1 is LNHDA and CDR2 is SQIVND in the germline V gene (reference sequence).

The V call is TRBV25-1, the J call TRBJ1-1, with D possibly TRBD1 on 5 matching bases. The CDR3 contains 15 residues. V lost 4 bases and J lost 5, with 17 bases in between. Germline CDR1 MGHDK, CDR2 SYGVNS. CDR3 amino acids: CASSASRVGETEAFF. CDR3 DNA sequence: TGTGCCAGCAGTGCTTCCAGGGTAGGAGAAACTGAAGCTTTCTTT.

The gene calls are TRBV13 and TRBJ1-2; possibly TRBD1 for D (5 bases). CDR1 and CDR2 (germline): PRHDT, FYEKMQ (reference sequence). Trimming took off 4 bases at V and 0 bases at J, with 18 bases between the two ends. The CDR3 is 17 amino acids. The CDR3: CASSSQPRGVANYGYTF. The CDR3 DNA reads TGTGCCAGCAGCTCCCAACCTCGGGGGGTAGCTAACTATGGCTACACCTTC.

DNA for the CDR3: TGTGCCAGCAGAAGACAGGGGCACATGAACACTGAAGCTTTCTTT. Its protein is CASRRQGHMNTEAFF. The chain has TRBV6-1 and TRBJ1-1, with 8 bases fitting TRBD1. CDR3 size: 15 residues. After removal of 6 bases from V and 0 bases from J, the junction contained 6 bases not matched to a gene. The germline V gene encodes CDR1 MNHNS and CDR2 SASEGT.

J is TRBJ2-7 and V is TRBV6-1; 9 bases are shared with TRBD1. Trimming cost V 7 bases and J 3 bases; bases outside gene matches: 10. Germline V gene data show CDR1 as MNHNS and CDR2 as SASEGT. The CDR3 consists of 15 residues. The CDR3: CASTLGQGTLYEQYF. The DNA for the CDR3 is TGTGCCAGCACTTTGGGACAGGGAACCCTCTACGAGCAGTACTTC.

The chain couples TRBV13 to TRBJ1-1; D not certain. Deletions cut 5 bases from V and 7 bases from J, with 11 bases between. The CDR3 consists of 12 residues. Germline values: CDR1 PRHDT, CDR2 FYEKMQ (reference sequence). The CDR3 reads CASSLLQSEAFF. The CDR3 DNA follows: TGTGCCAGCAGCCTTCTACAGAGTGAAGCTTTCTTT. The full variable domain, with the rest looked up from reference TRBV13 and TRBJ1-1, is AAGVIQSPRHLIKEKRETATLKCYPIPRHDTVYWYQQGPGQDPQFLISFYEKMQSDKGSIPDRFSAQQFSDYHSELNMSSLELGDSALYFCASSLLQSEAFFGQGTRLTVV.

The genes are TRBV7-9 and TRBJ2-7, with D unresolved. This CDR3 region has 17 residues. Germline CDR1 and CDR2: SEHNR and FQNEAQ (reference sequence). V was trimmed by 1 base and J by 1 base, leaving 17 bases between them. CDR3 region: CASSLDDLEIGSYEQYF. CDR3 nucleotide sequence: TGTGCCAGCAGCTTAGACGACCTCGAGATTGGGTCCTACGAGCAGTACTTC.

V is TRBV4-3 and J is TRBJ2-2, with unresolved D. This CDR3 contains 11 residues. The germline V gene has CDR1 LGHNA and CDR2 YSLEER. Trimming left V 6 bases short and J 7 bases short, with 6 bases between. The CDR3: CASRQNGELFF. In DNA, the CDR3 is TGCGCCAGCAGGCAGAACGGGGAGCTGTTTTTT.

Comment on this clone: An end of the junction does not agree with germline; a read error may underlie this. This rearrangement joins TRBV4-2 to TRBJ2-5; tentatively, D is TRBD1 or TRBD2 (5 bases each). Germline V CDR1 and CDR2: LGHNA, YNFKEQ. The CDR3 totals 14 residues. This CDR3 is CASSQDTGQATQYF. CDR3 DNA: TGTGCCAGCAGCCAAGACACGGGGCAAGCGACCCAGTACTTC.

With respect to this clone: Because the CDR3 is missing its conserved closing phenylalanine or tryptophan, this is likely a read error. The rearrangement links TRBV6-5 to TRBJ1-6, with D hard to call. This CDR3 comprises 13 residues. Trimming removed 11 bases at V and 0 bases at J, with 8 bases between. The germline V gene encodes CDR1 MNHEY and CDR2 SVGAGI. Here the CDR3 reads CAAGRSYNSPLHL. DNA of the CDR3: TGTGCCGCGGGCCGCTCCTATAATTCACCCCTCCACCTT.

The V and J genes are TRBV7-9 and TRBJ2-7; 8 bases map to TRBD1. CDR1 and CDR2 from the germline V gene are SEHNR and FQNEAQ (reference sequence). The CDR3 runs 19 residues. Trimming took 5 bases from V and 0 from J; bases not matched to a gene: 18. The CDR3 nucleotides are TGTGCCAGCAGCCTATCGAGAGGCAGGGGGCAAGGTCTCTCCTACGAGCAGTACTTC. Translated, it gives CASSLSRGRGQGLSYEQYF. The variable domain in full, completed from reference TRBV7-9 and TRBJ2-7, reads DTGVSQNPRHKITKRGQNVTFRCDPISEHNRLYWYRQTLGQGPEFLTYFQNEAQLEKSRLLSDRFSAERPKGSFSTLEIQRTEQGDSAMYLCASSLSRGRGQGLSYEQYFGPGTRLTVT.

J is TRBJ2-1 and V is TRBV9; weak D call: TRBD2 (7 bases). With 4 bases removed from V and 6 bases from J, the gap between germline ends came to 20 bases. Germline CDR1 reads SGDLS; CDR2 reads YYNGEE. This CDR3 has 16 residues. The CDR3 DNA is TGTGCCAGCAGCCCTCCAGTTGGGGGGGCCAGCAATGAGCAGTTCTTC. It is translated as CASSPPVGGASNEQFF.

The CDR3 bases are TGTGCCAGCAGCCGGACAGGGGACACTGAAGCTTTCTTT. Its protein is CASSRTGDTEAFF. The chain carries TRBV5-8 and TRBJ1-1; 9 bases map to TRBD1. The CDR3 loop spans 13 amino acids. CDR1 and CDR2 (germline): SGHTS, YDEGEE. V shed 4 bases and J 3 bases; nucleotides not matched to a gene: 1.

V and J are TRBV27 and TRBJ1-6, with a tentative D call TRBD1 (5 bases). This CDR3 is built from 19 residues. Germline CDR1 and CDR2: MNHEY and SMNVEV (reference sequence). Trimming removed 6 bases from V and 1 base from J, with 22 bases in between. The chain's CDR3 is CASSPTGLFDGSYNSPLHF. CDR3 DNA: TGTGCCAGCAGCCCCACGGGACTTTTCGACGGATCCTATAATTCACCCCTCCACTTT.

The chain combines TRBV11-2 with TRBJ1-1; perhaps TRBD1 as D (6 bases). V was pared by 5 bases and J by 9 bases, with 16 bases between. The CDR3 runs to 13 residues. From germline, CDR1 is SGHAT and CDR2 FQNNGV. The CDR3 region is CASSPSGGRKAFF. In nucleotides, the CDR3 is TGTGCCAGCAGCCCCTCGGGGGGCAGAAAAGCTTTCTTT.

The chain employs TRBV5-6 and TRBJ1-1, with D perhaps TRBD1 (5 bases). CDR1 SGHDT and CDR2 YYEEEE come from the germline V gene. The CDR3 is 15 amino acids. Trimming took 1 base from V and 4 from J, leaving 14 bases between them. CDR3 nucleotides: TGTGCCAGCAGCTTGATGTTGGCGCAGGGCACTGAAGCTTTCTTT. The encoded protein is CASSLMLAQGTEAFF.

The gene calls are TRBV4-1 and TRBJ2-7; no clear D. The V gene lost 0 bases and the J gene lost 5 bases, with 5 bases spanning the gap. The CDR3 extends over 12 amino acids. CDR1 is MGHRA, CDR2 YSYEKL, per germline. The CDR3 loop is CASSQDSDEQYF. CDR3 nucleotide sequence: TGCGCCAGCAGCCAAGATTCCGACGAGCAGTACTTC.

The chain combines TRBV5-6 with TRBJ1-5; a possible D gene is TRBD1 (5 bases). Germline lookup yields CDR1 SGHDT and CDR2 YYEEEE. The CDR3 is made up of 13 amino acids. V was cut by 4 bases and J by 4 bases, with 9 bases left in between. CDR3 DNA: TGTGCCAGCAGCCCGGGGGGGAATCAGCCCCAGCATTTT. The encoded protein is CASSPGGNQPQHF. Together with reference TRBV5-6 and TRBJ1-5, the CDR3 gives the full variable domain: DAGVTQSPTHLIKTRGQQVTLRCSPKSGHDTVSWYQQALGQGPQFIFQYYEEEERQRGNFPDRFSGHQFPNYSSELNVNALLLGDSALYLCASSPGGNQPQHFGDGTRLSIL.